Listed below are T cell receptor beta chains from one sample, sequenced in a study of blood T cell repertoires in COVID-19. The repertoire was sequenced with immunoSEQ multiplex PCR; TCRdb's copy has only in-frame clones and lacks some. The table lists roughly 150,000 clones, around four fifths of them singletons. Sequences were obtained from peripheral blood. These receptors were collected from a woman aged 80 or older with acute or convalescent COVID-19. CDR3s leave out the opening cysteine and the closing phenylalanine or tryptophan. Size tells how often a clone was seen (once, few, many) or the class of an expanded clone, and some rows leave it out.

clone_size v_call cdr3_aa
- TRBV30 AWSVDVAGAAF
- TRBV18 ASSPSRYEQY
- TRBV6-5 ASSYGQNTEAF
- TRBV18 ASSPQGPGQGLTEAF
- TRBV2 ANSQGAYEQY
- TRBV14 ASSRTSGGVYNEQF
once TRBV6-5 ASRMIQGYTEAF
few TRBV30 AWSTGGGYT
- TRBV7-8 ASSPQGMVAF
- TRBV3-1/TRBV3-2 ASSQVAGSPGELF
few TRBV14 ASSQSRPGQTNEKLF
few TRBV6-2/TRBV6-3 ASSYSSGGAGEQF
- TRBV19 ASGDQRGYT
once TRBV7-2 ASSYQPGLGETQY
- TRBV6-5 ASGGAGLAKNIQY
- TRBV29-1 SVGFGQGRPTDTQY
few TRBV29-1 SVEGQGRNNEQF
- TRBV7-3 ASSLGQGQPQH
few TRBV15 ATSSDGQSNQPQH
- TRBV12-3/TRBV12-4 ASSPPGGSGYT
many TRBV5-6 ASSLGLAGGTDTQY
- TRBV5-1 ASSLEGYANTGELF
- TRBV5-1 ASSLGWGQGAEAF
once TRBV11-2 ASSLLAGVDEQF
- TRBV19 ASTHYSNTEAF
- TRBV5-4 ASSLWRPGTGLETQY
few TRBV5-6 ASSLPQGSLNYGYT
many TRBV5-1 ASSLGSYSQNTEAF
- TRBV7-3 ASSSLAGGTDTQY
- TRBV9 ASSEGLTLAGKETQY
- TRBV10-1 ASSDYRLPGTQY
- TRBV9 ASTGTGALNEKLF
- TRBV18 ASSPTRTSSYEQY
- TRBV25-1 ASSETNRAQPEAF
- TRBV19 ASRGSTGPSYEQY
- TRBV30 AWSAAGGLEQY
few TRBV18 ASSPRTGGETQY
- TRBV3-1/TRBV3-2 ASSPRTSGVEQY
- TRBV7-3 ASSLGLAGGTGELF
- TRBV7-3 ASNESRGGQGENGYT
- TRBV11-2 ASSSYRGNTGELF
once TRBV6-6 ASSRKPRALGSGNTIY
- TRBV30 AWSVKGQGVNGYT
- TRBV10-3 AIRGQFVANTGELF
- TRBV7-3 ASSLGGGDYYNEQF
- TRBV5-5 ASSFTGGVWF
- TRBV6-5 ASSRPTRFEQF
- TRBV5-1 ASSLEPDSRNQPQH
- TRBV15 ATRNRVSEKLF
once TRBV3-1/TRBV3-2 ASSQSATGELF
- TRBV5-1 ASSLTDKNTEAF
many TRBV5-1 ASSLANTEAGYT